The clone carrying this T cell receptor beta chain was seen once. What it recognizes is unknown. This entry is derived from a study of cytomegalovirus exposure and HLA in healthy donors. Study results and limitations: Sequencing depth across donors, presence/absence analyses assumed, was roughly uniform.

Donors in the study were healthy people who gave bone marrow. The PCR contained 60 Vbeta and 13 Jbeta primers. Generated by immunoSEQ multiplex PCR, the TCRdb table keeps only in-frame clones and is missing some. The table records about 120,000 clones, 60% to 80% of them present only once. This receptor was taken from a man aged 50-60 years in good health and CMV-seropositive. Material: PBMCs.

CDR3: CASSSGGGRETQYF. In nucleotides, the CDR3 is TGCGCCAGCAGCTCTGGTGGGGGCAGGGAGACCCAGTACTTC. The chain links TRBV5-1 to TRBJ2-5, with D perhaps TRBD1 (6 bases). V was cut by 3 bases and J by 5 bases, with 14 bases left in between. From germline, CDR1 is SGHRS and CDR2 YFSETQ. The CDR3 length is 14 residues.